This T cell receptor (beta chain) was documented in a study of blood T cell repertoires in COVID-19. Study background: The United States, Italy and Spain supplied acute and convalescent COVID-19 samples. Sources were T cells, B-cell-depleted T cells, or PBMCs; the material itself was cDNA or gDNA.

Original handling: Counts of nucleated cells, estimated from reference gene primer amplification, were obtained. Method: immunoSEQ multiplex PCR; TCRdb's copy keeps in-frame clones and lacks some. V, J and clone size derive from that table, while D and trimming were established from the DNA sequence. The profile shows 250,000 to 300,000 clones, 80% to 90% of them singletons. Sequenced material: peripheral blood. This receptor was taken from a middle-aged woman with acute or convalescent COVID-19.

The DNA of the CDR3 is TGTGCCAGCAGTTTTACTCTGAACACTGAAGCTTTCTTT. The encoded protein is CASSFTLNTEAFF. The J gene is TRBJ1-1, the V gene TRBV12-3 or TRBV12-4; the D is unclear. V was trimmed by 3 bases and J by 0 bases, leaving 5 bases between them. The CDR3 spans 13 residues.